These 21 T cell receptor beta chains originate from one sample sequenced in a study of blood T cell repertoires in COVID-19. Measured with immunoSEQ multiplex PCR; TCRdb has only the in-frame clones, and not every one. This sample has about 270,000 clones, with around 87% found just once. Specimen: PBMCs or T cells enriched from blood (not recorded which). The source is a young woman who had recovered from COVID-19.

The genes are TRBV7-2 and TRBJ1-2, with D possibly being TRBD1 (6 bases). The germline V and J ends were trimmed by 5 bases and 5 bases, with 18 bases remaining between them. CDR3 length: 15 residues. Germline CDR1 SGHTA, CDR2 FQGNSA. Written as DNA, the CDR3 is TGTGCCAGCAGCCTTAGGGGGGGAAACCCATATGGCTACACCTTC. Translated: CASSLRGGNPYGYTF.

The gene calls are TRBV6-2 or TRBV6-3 and TRBJ2-7; 8 positions agree with TRBD1. Trimming removed 4 bases from V and 4 bases from J; junction bases left unmatched: 6. The CDR3 runs to 14 residues. From germline, CDR1 is MNHEY and CDR2 SVGEGT. Written as DNA, the CDR3 is TGTGCCAGCAGTTTAATACAGGGGGATTACGAGCAGTACTTC. Translated: CASSLIQGDYEQYF.

V gene TRBV27 combines with J gene TRBJ2-3; 9 bases align to TRBD2. Germline CDR1 reads MNHEY; CDR2 reads SMNVEV (reference sequence). Trimming removed 8 bases from V and 5 bases from J; junction bases left unmatched: 11. The CDR3 is 15 amino acids. The CDR3 bases are TGTGCCAGCCATAACGTAGCGGGGGCACTAGATACGCAGTATTTT. As protein: CASHNVAGALDTQYF.

This chain connects TRBV6-5 to TRBJ1-5, with a possible D match to TRBD1 (5 bases). Trimming took 10 bases from V and 0 from J, leaving 13 bases between them. CDR1 and CDR2 from the germline V gene are MNHEY and SVGAGI. This CDR3 region has 14 residues. CDR3 coding DNA: TGTGCCACCCGAGGCAGGGATAGCAATCAGCCCCAGCATTTT. Amino acid sequence: CATRGRDSNQPQHF.

CDR3 sequence reads: CASSQGPGVNTGELFF. For the CDR3, the DNA is TGTGCCAGCAGCCAAGGACCCGGGGTGAACACCGGGGAGCTGTTTTTT. The chain links TRBV3-1 (or the pseudogene TRBV3-2) to TRBJ2-2, with D perhaps matching TRBD2 (5 bases). The V gene's germline CDR1 is LGHDT and CDR2 YNNKEL (reference sequence). The CDR3 runs 16 residues. Trimming took off 1 base at V and 1 base at J, with 10 bases between the two ends.

This rearrangement joins TRBV5-1 to TRBJ1-2; tentative D call: TRBD1 (5 bases). Germline V CDR1 and CDR2: SGHRS, YFSETQ. This CDR3 comprises 16 residues. V lost 0 bases to trimming and J lost 3 bases, with 15 bases between them. The CDR3 bases are TGCGCCAGCAGCTTGGTGCAGGGAGGAGTGGACTATGGCTACACCTTC. This translates into CASSLVQGGVDYGYTF. Variable domain in full (rest from reference TRBV5-1 and TRBJ1-2): KAGVTQTPRYLIKTRGQQVTLSCSPISGHRSVSWYQQTPGQGLQFLFEYFSETQRNKGNFPGRFSGRQFSNSRSEMNVSTLELGDSALYLCASSLVQGGVDYGYTFGSGTRLTVV.

The CDR3 region is CASSQDSSNQPQHF. The DNA for the CDR3 is TGCGCCAGCAGTCAAGACAGCAGCAATCAGCCCCAGCATTTT. V is TRBV23-1 and J is TRBJ1-5, with a weak D call TRBD1 (5 bases). TRBV23-1 is designated an ORF whose function remains uncertain. This CDR3 contains 14 residues. Trimming pared 2 bases from V and 1 base from J, leaving 6 bases between.

The rearrangement joins TRBV9 to TRBJ2-3, with TRBD2 as a possible D gene (5 bases). The germline CDR1 and CDR2 sequences are SGDLS and YYNGEE. This CDR3 spans 15 amino acids. The V gene lost 2 bases and the J gene lost 2 bases, with 12 bases spanning the gap. CDR3 in amino acids: CASSVRAALTDTQYF. CDR3 sequence (DNA): TGTGCCAGCAGCGTGCGGGCAGCCCTCACAGATACGCAGTATTTT.

This rearrangement joins TRBV6-1 to TRBJ1-6, with a weak D call TRBD1 (5 bases). The germline V and J ends were trimmed by 2 bases and 9 bases, with 11 bases remaining between them. CDR3 length: 14 residues. Looked up from germline, CDR1 is MNHNS and CDR2 is SASEGT. Here the CDR3 DNA reads TGTGCCAGCAGTGAAACAGGTTCGCTTTCACCCCTCCACTTT. Translation: CASSETGSLSPLHF.

Comment on this clone: In the same sample, other DNA sequences code for this CDR3. The CDR3 DNA reads TGTGCCAGCAGCGTAGGAGGCCAGTTGAACACTGAAGCTTTCTTT. Translated: CASSVGGQLNTEAFF. The chain joins TRBV9 to TRBJ1-1; no reliable D call. CDR1 is SGDLS, CDR2 YYNGEE, per germline. Trimming took 0 bases from V and 0 from J, leaving 9 bases between them. The CDR3 covers 15 residues. Using reference TRBV9 and TRBJ1-1 for the parts outside the CDR3, the full variable domain is DSGVTQTPKHLITATGQRVTLRCSPRSGDLSVYWYQQSLDQGLQFLIQYYNGEERAKGNILERFSAQQFPDLHSELNLSSLELGDSALYFCASSVGGQLNTEAFFGQGTRLTVV.

The rearrangement uses TRBV5-1 and TRBJ1-5; 8 bases fit TRBD1. V gave up 3 bases and J gave up 6 bases; unmatched junction bases: 5. This CDR3 has 14 residues. Germline CDR1 SGHRS, CDR2 YFSETQ. In DNA form, the CDR3 reads TGCGCCAGCAGCTGGACAGGGAGGGGTCAGCCCCAGCATTTT. Translating gives CASSWTGRGQPQHF.

The chain's CDR3 is CASSPRFGGGHRGEQFF. The DNA for the CDR3 is TGTGCCAGCAGCCCGCGTTTTGGTGGTGGCCATCGGGGTGAGCAGTTCTTC. This chain joins TRBV11-3 and TRBJ2-1, with D possibly being TRBD2 (5 bases). The germline V and J ends were trimmed by 5 bases and 9 bases, with 26 bases remaining between them. The germline V gene has CDR1 SGHNT and CDR2 YENEEA. There are 17 residues in the CDR3.

CDR3 coding DNA: TGCGCCAGCAGTAAGAGACTAGCGGGGGGTGATGAGCAGTTCTTC. It yields the protein CASSKRLAGGDEQFF. This chain joins TRBV10-1 and TRBJ2-1; 13 bases agree with TRBD2. Trimming took 5 bases from V and 8 from J; bases not matched to a gene: 6. The V gene's germline CDR1 is WNHNN and CDR2 SYGVQD (reference sequence). There are 15 residues in the CDR3.

The V and J genes are TRBV7-9 and TRBJ2-7, with unresolved D. V lost 5 bases and J 8 bases, leaving 22 bases between the germline ends. The CDR3 contains 15 residues. CDR1 is SEHNR and CDR2 is FQNEAQ in the germline V gene (reference sequence). The CDR3 DNA is TGTGCCAGCAGCCTACCCCAAACTACCTCGGAGCAGCAGTACTTC. Encoded protein: CASSLPQTTSEQQYF.

The chain joins TRBV9 to TRBJ1-2; TRBD1 agrees at 10 bases. V shed 3 bases, J shed 4 bases, and the junction held 6 bases outside the gene matches. The CDR3 runs 15 residues. CDR1 is SGDLS and CDR2 is YYNGEE in the germline V gene. The CDR3 loop reads CASSARDRGVYGYTF. The DNA for the CDR3 is TGTGCCAGCAGCGCTAGGGACAGGGGAGTCTATGGCTACACCTTC.

The V and J genes are TRBV14 and TRBJ1-6; D is ambiguous. This CDR3 region has 14 residues. Deletions cut 0 bases from V and 9 bases from J, with 9 bases between. Germline lookup yields CDR1 SGHDN and CDR2 FVKESK. CDR3 sequence (DNA): TGTGCCAGCAGCCAAGAGATGAGGAGTTCACCCCTCCACTTT. Protein: CASSQEMRSSPLHF.

The chain carries TRBV5-8 and TRBJ1-1; the D is unclear. The V gene lost 6 bases and the J gene lost 1 base, with 16 bases spanning the gap. The CDR3 extends over 15 amino acids. Germline V gene lookup returns CDR1 SGHTS and CDR2 YDEGEE. CDR3 DNA: TGTGCCAGCAACAAACTAAGCCAAGGGAACACTGAAGCTTTCTTT. Residues: CASNKLSQGNTEAFF.

This rearrangement joins TRBV9 to TRBJ2-6; 8 nucleotides line up with TRBD1. V gave up 3 bases and J gave up 2 bases; unmatched junction bases: 1. Germline values: CDR1 SGDLS, CDR2 YYNGEE. The CDR3 sequence is 15 residues long. The CDR3 spells CASSGTGTGANVLTF. In DNA, the CDR3 is TGTGCCAGCAGCGGGACAGGGACTGGGGCCAACGTCCTGACTTTC.

The J gene is TRBJ1-1, the V gene TRBV5-6; 9 nucleotides line up with TRBD1. J lost 11 bases, V lost 4 bases, and 9 bases had no gene match. CDR1 is SGHDT, CDR2 YYEEEE, per germline. This CDR3 is built from 13 residues. The CDR3 DNA follows: TGTGCCAGCAGCGGAGGGACAGGGTATTGGGCTTTCTTT. Translating it yields CASSGGTGYWAFF.

This clone was found once. The chain has TRBV5-4 and TRBJ2-5; D is perhaps TRBD2 (6 bases). CDR1 is SGHNT and CDR2 is YYREEE in the germline V gene (reference sequence). The CDR3 runs to 15 residues. V gave up 4 bases and J gave up 5 bases, with 18 bases separating them. The CDR3 DNA is TGTGCCAGCAGCCCCGGGAGCAGGGAATGGGAGACCCAGTACTTC. This gives the protein CASSPGSREWETQYF.

The chain uses TRBV9 and TRBJ2-7; weak D call: TRBD1 (6 bases). CDR3 length equals 15 residues. CDR1 is SGDLS, CDR2 YYNGEE, per germline. The V end lost 4 bases, the J end lost 0 bases, and 14 bases lay between the germline ends. The CDR3 DNA reads TGTGCCAGCAGCCCGGGACAATTGCCCTCCTACGAGCAGTACTTC. Translated: CASSPGQLPSYEQYF.